These 11 T cell receptor beta chains were sequenced from one sample in a study of post-analysis software for immune sequencing data (dated by TCRdb to 2013 to 2016). Beyond this particular receptor, the publication reports: Significantly higher frequencies in patients than in controls were found for roughly 5 TRBV segments, including TRBV5-6, TRBV5-1 and TRBV20-1.

Their specific antigens are unknown. Libraries were built with PCR. TCRdb lists the instrument as Illumina HiSeq 2500. To reduce PCR and sequencing biases, unique molecular identifiers were built into the TCR beta cDNA libraries. TCRdb passed the public sequencing reads through fastp at Q25 and MiXCR, retaining productive beta sequences. Here each entry gathers all rows of one CDR3 protein and keeps the most common genes and DNA. Counted in this sample were about 150,000 distinct CDR3 sequences; 30% of them appeared once. Roughly 1.6% of the sample belongs to the ten largest clones. Specimen: blood. These receptors were obtained from a girl aged 10 to 17 with multiple sclerosis.

The chain is built from TRBV28 and TRBJ2-3; the D is unclear. Trimming shortened V by 6 bases and J by 7 bases, and 11 bases separated the two germline ends. The CDR3 length is 12 residues. CDR1 is MDHEN and CDR2 is SYDVKM in the germline V gene. The CDR3 bases are TGTGCCAGCAGCTTGACTGAAAATACGCAGTATTTT. Protein product: CASSLTENTQYF.

A note on this clonotype: Germline is not matched at one junction end, which may reflect a read error. This chain uses TRBV9 with TRBJ2-3; 9 bases are shared with TRBD1. Germline V CDR1 and CDR2: SGDLS, YYNGEE. This CDR3 comprises 14 residues. The DNA for the CDR3 is TGTGTCAGCAGCGTAGGGGACAGGGCAGATACGCAGTATTTT. This encodes CVSSVGDRADTQYF.

This clonotype came up many times. The V gene is TRBV12-3 or TRBV12-4, the J gene TRBJ2-1, with TRBD2 identical over 8 bases. CDR3 length equals 14 residues. V gave up 1 base and J gave up 6 bases; unmatched junction bases: 2. For the CDR3, the DNA is TGTGCCAGCAGTTTAGAGCGGGAGAGCAATGAGCAGTTCTTC. Translation gives CASSLERESNEQFF.

This clonotype was detected only a few times. The chain links TRBV20-1 to TRBJ2-1, with D possibly TRBD2 on 6 matching bases. V lost 5 bases and J lost 12, with 17 bases in between. CDR1 and CDR2 from the germline V gene are DFQATT and SNEGSKA (reference sequence). The CDR3 runs 12 residues. The CDR3 DNA sequence: TGCAGTGCTGTCCAGAGCGCGGAGGGGCAGTTCTTC. It is translated as CSAVQSAEGQFF.

In the case of this clonotype: Because the CDR3 is missing its conserved closing phenylalanine or tryptophan, this is likely a read error. This chain links TRBV4-1 with TRBJ2-3, with D unclear. The CDR3 runs to 13 residues. The germline V and J ends were trimmed by 1 base and 6 bases, with 8 bases remaining between them. The germline V gene encodes CDR1 MGHRA and CDR2 YSYEKL. The CDR3 loop is CASSQVIDDTQYL. The CDR3 nucleotides read TGCGCCAGCAGCCAAGTGATCGACGATACGCAGTATCTT.

This clonotype was found once. The gene calls are TRBV7-2 and TRBJ2-1; D is undetermined. The CDR3 totals 14 residues. Trimming pared 1 base from V and 3 bases from J, leaving 7 bases between. CDR1 and CDR2 from the germline V gene are SGHTA and FQGNSA. In nucleotides, the CDR3 is TGTGCCAGCAGCTTAGAGATAATCTACAATGAGCAGTTCTTC. It is translated as CASSLEIIYNEQFF.

This clonotype was counted only a few times. With a much larger clone just one base away, this may be a read error. The chain uses TRBV6-5 and TRBJ2-5, with 7 bases lining up with TRBD2. Trimming at V came to 5 bases and at J to 11 bases, leaving 17 bases not matched to a gene. The length of the CDR3 is 15 residues. Per the germline V gene, CDR1 is MNHEY and CDR2 is SVGAGI. CDR3: CASSNLADFNNEQYF. The CDR3 DNA follows: TGTGCCAGCAGTAACCTAGCGGACTTTAACAATGAGCAGTACTTC.

V usage is TRBV15 and J usage is TRBJ2-1, with D perhaps matching TRBD1 or TRBD2 (6 bases each). V lost 1 base and J 5 bases, leaving 12 bases between the germline ends. CDR3 size: 15 residues. The V gene's germline CDR1 is LNHNV and CDR2 YYDKDF (reference sequence). The CDR3 protein is CATSRGQEGHNEQFF. The DNA for the CDR3 is TGTGCCACCAGCAGAGGACAGGAGGGACACAATGAGCAGTTCTTC.

About this clonotype itself: At one end, the junction sequence differs from germline, possibly due to a read error. The chain's CDR3 is CASSPRVRADAQYF. In nucleotides, the CDR3 is TGTGCCAGCAGTCCTCGGGTGAGAGCAGATGCGCAGTATTTT. The chain carries TRBV12-3 or TRBV12-4 and TRBJ2-3; D remains unclear. The length of the CDR3 is 14 residues.

V is TRBV20-1 and J is TRBJ1-2; D may be TRBD1 (5 bases). Germline CDR1 reads DFQATT; CDR2 reads SNEGSKA (reference sequence). This CDR3 is built from 13 residues. The ends were cut back, 3 bases at V and 6 bases at J, with 14 bases in the middle. This CDR3 reads CSASLGTRDGYTF. CDR3 DNA: TGCAGTGCTAGTCTTGGGACGAGAGATGGCTACACCTTC.

This sequence joins TRBV9 and TRBJ1-3, with TRBD1 identical over 9 bases. Per the germline V gene, CDR1 is SGDLS and CDR2 is YYNGEE. Trimming at V came to 3 bases and at J to 2 bases, leaving 3 bases not matched to a gene. This CDR3 has 15 amino acids. In DNA form, the CDR3 reads TGTGCCAGCAGCGCACAGGGGGCGGCTGGAAACACCATATATTTT. Translated: CASSAQGAAGNTIYF.